What follows are 27 T cell receptor beta chains derived from one specimen sequenced in a study of memory CD4+ T cells and cytomegalovirus serostatus. Clones were read by immunoSEQ multiplex PCR, and TCRdb kept only the in-frame ones, dropping some. The table includes tens of thousands of clones, more than 75% detected once. Single viable CD3+CD4+CD8-CD45RO+ cells were sorted as the memory CD4+ T cells. The sequenced material came from memory CD4+ T cells from blood. These receptors were taken from an adult in good health and CMV-seropositive.

The chain carries TRBV9 and TRBJ2-5; 9 bases fit TRBD1. Germline assignment: CDR1 SGDLS and CDR2 YYNGEE. The CDR3 is made up of 16 amino acids. V was clipped by 0 bases and J by 5 bases; unmatched bases: 8. The CDR3 here is CASSVATGQGGETQYF. The CDR3 DNA is TGTGCCAGCAGCGTAGCTACGGGACAGGGAGGGGAGACCCAGTACTTC.

The V and J genes are TRBV6-5 and TRBJ2-7; TRBD1 agrees at 8 bases. Trimming at V came to 4 bases and at J to 3 bases, leaving 5 bases not matched to a gene. CDR3 length: 14 amino acids. Germline-derived CDR1 and CDR2 are MNHEY and SVGAGI. The CDR3 sequence is CASSSSGTGYEQYF. In DNA, the CDR3 is TGTGCCAGCAGTTCATCCGGGACAGGCTACGAGCAGTACTTC.

This clone was picked up a small number of times. V usage is TRBV30 and J usage is TRBJ1-1; TRBD1 agrees at 7 bases. Germline CDR1 GTSNPN, CDR2 SVGIG (reference sequence). V gave up 3 bases and J gave up 0 bases; unmatched junction bases: 10. There are 16 residues in the CDR3. The CDR3 nucleotides read TGTGCCTGGAGCGAGACGGGACAGCCCATGAACACTGAAGCTTTCTTT. Its translation: CAWSETGQPMNTEAFF.

The chain is built from TRBV25-1 and TRBJ2-2; a weak D match, TRBD1 (6 bases). V was clipped by 0 bases and J by 4 bases, with 15 bases between them. This CDR3 has 17 residues. Per the germline V gene, CDR1 is MGHDK and CDR2 is SYGVNS. The CDR3 here is CASSEYRGTPSTGELFF. CDR3 in DNA: TGTGCCAGCAGTGAATATAGGGGGACACCAAGCACCGGGGAGCTGTTTTTT.

The chain joins TRBV5-1 to TRBJ2-2; D is unclear. The CDR3 loop spans 11 amino acids. Trimming took off 4 bases at V and 11 bases at J, with 9 bases between the two ends. Per germline, CDR1 SGHRS and CDR2 YFSETQ. The CDR3 region is CASSPRSELFF. The DNA for the CDR3 is TGCGCCAGCAGCCCCCGTAGCGAGCTGTTTTTT.

The chain uses TRBV12-5 and TRBJ2-1; D is unclear. Germline V lookup: CDR1 LGHNT, CDR2 FRNRAP. CDR3 size: 19 residues. The ends were cut back, 0 bases at V and 0 bases at J, with 18 bases in the middle. Written as DNA, the CDR3 is TGTGCTAGTGGTTTGGTCGATAGGGTCGGGCTCAGCTCCTACAATGAGCAGTTCTTC. Residues: CASGLVDRVGLSSYNEQFF.

In DNA, the CDR3 is TGCGCCAGCAGTGAGTTCAGGTTTCTAGCGGGGCGCACAGATACGCAGTATTTT. It specifies CASSEFRFLAGRTDTQYF. V usage is TRBV10-2 and J usage is TRBJ2-3; 9 bases match TRBD2. Germline assignment: CDR1 WSHSY and CDR2 SAAADI. Germline trimming cut 1 base from V and 1 base from J; bases unmatched to any gene: 9. The CDR3 is made up of 18 amino acids.

This clone was counted a few times. The chain joins TRBV5-1 to TRBJ1-2, with TRBD1 matching over 7 bases. The CDR3 spans 13 residues. The V and J ends lost 5 bases and 7 bases, in that order; junction bases with no gene match: 8. The germline V gene encodes CDR1 SGHRS and CDR2 YFSETQ. As DNA, the CDR3 is TGCGCCAGCAGGCCGTCTTCAGGGGGTGGCTACACCTTC. This translates into CASRPSSGGGYTF.

The chain has TRBV7-2 and TRBJ2-7; 9 bases fit TRBD2. The germline V gene has CDR1 SGHTA and CDR2 FQGNSA. The length of the CDR3 is 14 residues. V shed 6 bases, J shed 7 bases, and the junction held 10 bases outside the gene matches. CDR3 nucleotide sequence: TGTGCCAGCAGTCGTAGCGGGAGAACGGGAGAGCAGTACTTC. Translation: CASSRSGRTGEQYF.

The chain combines TRBV5-8 with TRBJ1-2; 7 bases map to TRBD1. Looked up from germline, CDR1 is SGHTS and CDR2 is YDEGEE. V lost 0 bases and J lost 5; bases outside the gene matches: 7. The CDR3 contains 15 residues. CDR3 region: CASSLEAGRGYGYTF. In nucleotides, the CDR3 is TGTGCCAGCAGCTTGGAGGCCGGCAGGGGGTATGGCTACACCTTC.

The chain is built from TRBV11-3 and TRBJ1-1; 7 positions match TRBD1. The CDR3 covers 13 residues. Germline V gives CDR1 SGHNT, CDR2 YENEEA. The ends lost 4 bases at V and 3 bases at J; junction bases unmatched: 2. This CDR3 is CASSSGQYTEAFF. The CDR3 bases are TGTGCCAGCAGCTCGGGACAGTACACTGAAGCTTTCTTT.

In its sample, this clone was seen a few times. This chain uses TRBV28 with TRBJ1-5; D possibly corresponds to TRBD1 (5 bases). Germline V CDR1 and CDR2: MDHEN, SYDVKM. V lost 3 bases and J 6 bases, leaving 24 bases between the germline ends. The CDR3 consists of 18 residues. The CDR3 region has the DNA TGTGCCAGCAGTTTCCCAGGGAAGAAGAAAGGCGGCATTCAGCCCCAGCATTTT. This translates into CASSFPGKKKGGIQPQHF.

The chain has TRBV15 and TRBJ2-7; 7 nucleotides align to TRBD1. Germline CDR1 LNHNV, CDR2 YYDKDF (reference sequence). V was clipped by 0 bases and J by 0 bases; unmatched bases: 2. This CDR3 is 15 amino acids long. The CDR3 DNA follows: TGTGCCACCAGCAGAGATCGGGACAGCTCCTACGAGCAGTACTTC. This codes for CATSRDRDSSYEQYF.

The table lists this clone with a count of one. The chain recombines TRBV5-1 with TRBJ2-7; 8 bases are shared with TRBD2. CDR1 and CDR2 (germline): SGHRS, YFSETQ. The CDR3 extends over 16 amino acids. With 4 bases clipped from V and 2 bases from J, the junction kept 11 bases outside the gene matches. The CDR3 nucleotides read TGCGCCAGCAGCCGGGAGGGGCGACAGGCCGCCTACGAGCAGTACTTC. This sequence encodes CASSREGRQAAYEQYF.

This clone was seen more than once but under ten times. The V and J genes are TRBV6-1 and TRBJ2-2; D tentatively reads TRBD1 or TRBD2 (6 bases each). Looked up from germline, CDR1 is MNHNS and CDR2 is SASEGT. The V end was cut by 7 bases, the J end by 5 bases, with 11 bases between. The CDR3 sequence is 13 residues long. For the CDR3, the DNA is TGTGCCAGCACCGAGGGGGGAACCGGGGAGCTGTTTTTT. Protein sequence: CASTEGGTGELFF.

The chain couples TRBV27 to TRBJ2-1, with D possibly TRBD1 on 6 matching bases. The CDR3 is 13 amino acids. Germline values: CDR1 MNHEY, CDR2 SMNVEV (reference sequence). V lost 4 bases and J 6 bases, leaving 10 bases between the germline ends. The CDR3 region is CASSSSGVNEQFF. CDR3 in DNA: TGTGCCAGCAGTTCCTCAGGGGTCAATGAGCAGTTCTTC.

The table lists this clone with many counts. This chain connects TRBV4-2 to TRBJ1-5; a possible D gene is TRBD1 (6 bases). The germline gives CDR1 LGHNA, CDR2 YNFKEQ. This CDR3 is 15 amino acids long. Between the trimmed V and J ends, which lost 0 bases and 10 bases, there was a span of 16 bases. CDR3 protein: CASSQDDGRDNPQHF. CDR3 nucleotide sequence: TGTGCCAGCAGCCAAGATGATGGCAGGGACAATCCCCAGCATTTT.

The chain combines TRBV12-5 with TRBJ1-1; D ambiguous. With 1 base removed from V and 3 bases from J, the gap between germline ends came to 12 bases. CDR1 is LGHNT and CDR2 is FRNRAP in the germline V gene. The CDR3 length is 15 residues. The CDR3 region has the DNA TGTGCTAGTGGTTTGGCCCCGGGTCCGGACACTGAAGCTTTCTTT. Protein product: CASGLAPGPDTEAFF.

The rearrangement links TRBV27 to TRBJ1-5; D is perhaps TRBD1 (5 bases). Trimming removed 5 bases from V and 7 bases from J, with 12 bases in between. Germline lookup yields CDR1 MNHEY and CDR2 SMNVEV (reference sequence). This CDR3 spans 13 amino acids. The chain's CDR3 is CASSPAGRQPQHF. In DNA, the CDR3 is TGTGCCAGCAGTCCGGCGGGGCGACAGCCCCAGCATTTT.

The chain combines TRBV7-3 with TRBJ2-2; 11 bases align to TRBD2. Germline CDR1 is SGHTA and CDR2 is FQGTGA. The CDR3 is 16 residues long. The V and J ends lost 4 bases and 0 bases, in that order; junction bases with no gene match: 1. The CDR3 coding sequence is TGTGCCAGCAGCTCTAGCGGGGGGACGAACACCGGGGAGCTGTTTTTT. Translated: CASSSSGGTNTGELFF.

The chain couples TRBV10-3 to TRBJ2-2, with a tentative D call TRBD1 (6 bases). CDR1 is ENHRY and CDR2 is SYGVKD in the germline V gene. Trimming removed 3 bases from V and 4 bases from J, with 15 bases in between. The CDR3 spans 16 residues. Written as DNA, the CDR3 is TGTGCCATCAGTGACCCGGACAGAACTTTCACCGGGGAGCTGTTTTTT. Protein product: CAISDPDRTFTGELFF.

This chain connects TRBV5-1 to TRBJ1-1; D unresolved. This CDR3 spans 14 amino acids. The V and J ends lost 0 bases and 0 bases respectively, with 6 bases between them. Germline V gives CDR1 SGHRS, CDR2 YFSETQ. The CDR3 DNA reads TGCGCCAGCAGCTTGGATTTTCTGAACACTGAAGCTTTCTTT. It codes for CASSLDFLNTEAFF.

This rearrangement joins TRBV2 to TRBJ2-7; D not certain. V lost 5 bases and J lost 6, with 11 bases in between. CDR3 length: 12 amino acids. Germline CDR1 SNHLY, CDR2 FYNNEI. CDR3 protein: CASSSARSEQYF. The CDR3 coding sequence is TGTGCCAGCAGTAGCGCGAGGTCCGAGCAGTACTTC.

This clone came up a few times. The V gene is TRBV9, the J gene TRBJ1-1, with TRBD1 matching 7 bases. The CDR3 totals 14 residues. The ends lost 0 bases at V and 4 bases at J; junction bases unmatched: 3. CDR1 and CDR2 (germline): SGDLS, YYNGEE. CDR3 DNA sequence: TGTGCCAGCAGCGTAGTAGCAGGGGGCACTGAAGCTTTCTTT. Protein product: CASSVVAGGTEAFF.

This clone was observed once. V usage is TRBV18 and J usage is TRBJ1-3; D is unclear. CDR3 length equals 12 residues. V lost 1 base to trimming and J lost 7 bases, with 5 bases between them. Looked up from germline, CDR1 is KGHSH and CDR2 is LQKENI. CDR3 DNA sequence: TGTGCCAGCTCACCACAAGGGAACACCATATATTTT. Protein: CASSPQGNTIYF.

The chain uses TRBV7-6 and TRBJ2-5, with unresolved D. Trimming removed 2 bases from V and 1 base from J, with 8 bases in between. Looked up from germline, CDR1 is SGHVS and CDR2 is FNYEAQ. The CDR3 is 14 residues long. The CDR3 nucleotides are TGTGCCAGCAGCTTAAATTCCATCCAAGAGACCCAGTACTTC. Amino acid sequence: CASSLNSIQETQYF.

The rearrangement links TRBV7-9 to TRBJ2-7; the D gene is possibly TRBD2 (5 bases). Germline CDR1 is SEHNR and CDR2 is FQNEAQ (reference sequence). Deletions cut 1 base from V and 3 bases from J, with 7 bases between. This CDR3 spans 13 amino acids. The CDR3 protein is CASSLGSGYEQYF. CDR3 bases: TGTGCCAGCAGCTTAGGGAGCGGCTACGAGCAGTACTTC.